The 24 T cell receptor beta chains below were found in one sample sequenced in a study of T cells in Graves' hyperthyroidism and ophthalmopathy. RNA transcripts yielded amplified TCR beta CDR3 regions. Primed by the HTBI set, a first-round RT-PCR was run on the TCR CDR3. Each CDR3 protein gets one entry after TCRdb re-called the multiplex PCR reads with MiXCR. Of under 550,000 distinct CDR3 sequences listed, roughly 13% are singletons. Input material: blood. The receptors were gathered from a woman in her late teens or twenties with Graves' hyperthyroidism.

Ten or more counts support this clonotype. J is TRBJ2-1 and V is TRBV18, with TRBD2 matching over 12 bases. Germline V CDR1 and CDR2: KGHSH, LQKENI. The CDR3 sequence is 16 residues long. J lost 3 bases, V lost 0 bases, and 0 bases had no gene match. CDR3 protein: CASSPPTSGSYNEQFF. CDR3 DNA sequence: TGTGCCAGCTCACCACCGACTAGCGGGAGCTACAATGAGCAGTTCTTC.

The chain couples TRBV6-1 to TRBJ1-6; D is uncertain. The V and J ends lost 1 base and 6 bases respectively, with 7 bases between them. The CDR3 spans 14 residues. The germline V gene encodes CDR1 MNHNS and CDR2 SASEGT. The CDR3 reads CASSEGARNSPLHF. CDR3 sequence (DNA): TGTGCCAGCAGTGAAGGAGCTCGTAATTCACCCCTCCACTTT.

This clonotype was counted between two and nine times. The J gene is TRBJ2-3, the V gene TRBV7-2, with 11 positions matching TRBD2. Trimming at V came to 4 bases and at J to 4 bases, leaving 10 bases not matched to a gene. This CDR3 is built from 17 residues. The germline V gene encodes CDR1 SGHTA and CDR2 FQGNSA. The CDR3 loop reads CASSSLTSGMAADTQYF. The CDR3 coding sequence is TGTGCCAGCAGCTCCTTGACTAGCGGGATGGCGGCAGATACGCAGTATTTT.

The chain uses TRBV7-9 and TRBJ2-5; D uncertain. The CDR3 has 13 residues. Germline CDR1 SEHNR, CDR2 FQNEAQ (reference sequence). Trimming removed 3 bases at V and 3 bases at J, with 8 bases between. The CDR3 bases are TGTGCCAGCAGCTTGGAGTGGGAAGAGACCCAGTACTTC. Its translation is CASSLEWEETQYF.

This clonotype was seen repeatedly, ten times or more. V and J are TRBV29-1 and TRBJ1-2; weak D call: TRBD1 (5 bases). CDR1 and CDR2 (germline): SQVTM, ANQGSEA. The CDR3 contains 14 residues. V lost 4 bases, J lost 4 bases, and 16 bases lay in between. CDR3 DNA: TGCAGCGTTGGGGAGCGACAGTCAACCTATGGCTACACCTTC. Translating gives CSVGERQSTYGYTF.

In its sample, this clonotype was seen a few times. The chain has TRBV11-2 and TRBJ1-2; no reliable D call. CDR1 and CDR2 from the germline V gene are SGHAT and FQNNGV. The CDR3 contains 13 residues. V lost 1 base and J 6 bases, leaving 9 bases between the germline ends. The CDR3 sequence: CASSLVVGHGYTF. CDR3 DNA sequence: TGTGCCAGCAGCTTAGTCGTGGGCCATGGCTACACCTTC. Full variable domain (missing parts from reference TRBV11-2 and TRBJ1-2): EAGVAQSPRYKIIEKRQSVAFWCNPISGHATLYWYQQILGQGPKLLIQFQNNGVVDDSQLPKDRFSAERLKGVDSTLKIQPAKLEDSAVYLCASSLVVGHGYTFGSGTRLTVV.

This chain links TRBV20-1 with TRBJ2-5; 12 bases map to TRBD2. J gave up 2 bases and V 6 bases, and 7 bases lay outside the gene matches. The CDR3 has 15 amino acids. Germline V gene lookup returns CDR1 DFQATT and CDR2 SNEGSKA (reference sequence). The CDR3 DNA reads as TGCAGTGCGAAAAAGACTAGCGGGAGTCAAGAGACCCAGTACTTC. This encodes CSAKKTSGSQETQYF.

This clonotype has a count of ten or more. As DNA, the CDR3 is TGTGCCAGCAGTCCGGGGACGAAGGTCTATGGCTACACCTTC. Encoded protein: CASSPGTKVYGYTF. V gene TRBV12-3 or TRBV12-4 combines with J gene TRBJ1-2; D is possibly TRBD1 (5 bases). The CDR3 totals 14 residues. Between the trimmed V and J ends, which lost 5 bases and 4 bases, there was a span of 14 bases.

This clonotype was seen ten or more times. This rearrangement joins TRBV19 to TRBJ1-1; no firm D call. The germline V gene has CDR1 LNHDA and CDR2 SQIVND (reference sequence). This CDR3 has 14 residues. The V gene lost 6 bases and the J gene lost 0 bases, with 11 bases spanning the gap. This CDR3 is CASRTDEMNTEAFF. The CDR3 bases are TGTGCCAGTAGGACGGACGAGATGAACACTGAAGCTTTCTTT.

In its sample, this clonotype was seen many times. V and J are TRBV5-1 and TRBJ2-7; 15 nucleotides align to TRBD2. In germline, CDR1 is SGHRS, CDR2 YFSETQ. The CDR3 consists of 15 residues. The J segment lost 4 bases and the V segment lost 4 bases, leaving 3 bases of the junction unmatched. The CDR3 loop is CASSAGLAGGYEQYF. The CDR3 nucleotides are TGCGCCAGCAGCGCGGGACTAGCGGGAGGATACGAGCAGTACTTC.

Only a few counts were recorded for this clonotype. The chain recombines TRBV7-9 with TRBJ2-2; 11 bases map to TRBD2. J gave up 2 bases and V 6 bases, and 17 bases lay outside the gene matches. CDR1 is SEHNR, CDR2 FQNEAQ, per germline (reference sequence). This CDR3 spans 20 amino acids. CDR3: CASRTTGTSGNTLNTGELFF. CDR3 bases: TGTGCCAGCAGAACCACCGGGACTAGCGGTAATACACTTAACACCGGGGAGCTGTTTTTT.

Ten or more counts support this clonotype. J is TRBJ2-5 and V is TRBV29-1; 7 bases map to TRBD1. The CDR3 extends over 13 amino acids. V gave up 7 bases and J gave up 8 bases; unmatched junction bases: 13. The germline V gene encodes CDR1 SQVTM and CDR2 ANQGSEA. The CDR3 loop is CSAIRQGGVTQYF. CDR3 DNA: TGCAGCGCCATACGACAGGGTGGGGTTACCCAGTACTTC.

At least ten counts were recorded for this clonotype. This rearrangement joins TRBV27 to TRBJ2-3; unclear D gene. The V and J ends lost 8 bases and 0 bases respectively, with 12 bases between them. The CDR3 is 14 amino acids. Germline V CDR1 and CDR2: MNHEY, SMNVEV (reference sequence). DNA for the CDR3: TGTGCCAGCCGAATGTGGCGGAGCACAGATACGCAGTATTTT. Its translation is CASRMWRSTDTQYF.

This clonotype appeared many times. The V gene is TRBV5-1, the J gene TRBJ2-4; TRBD2 is a possible D gene (5 bases). Per the germline V gene, CDR1 is SGHRS and CDR2 is YFSETQ. The V end was cut by 4 bases, the J end by 8 bases, with 19 bases between. The CDR3 contains 15 residues. The CDR3 loop is CASSVGGLSGDIQYF. The DNA of the CDR3 is TGCGCCAGCAGCGTGGGTGGCCTCAGCGGCGACATTCAGTACTTC.

In its sample, this clonotype was seen many times. The V gene is TRBV7-9, the J gene TRBJ2-7, with D hard to call. CDR1 and CDR2 from the germline V gene are SEHNR and FQNEAQ (reference sequence). The ends were cut back, 5 bases at V and 0 bases at J, with 11 bases in the middle. The CDR3 sequence is 14 residues long. As DNA, the CDR3 is TGTGCCAGCAGCGTCGAGGCGAACTCCTACGAGCAGTACTTC. Encoded protein: CASSVEANSYEQYF.

This clonotype was picked up many times. The chain carries TRBV5-6 and TRBJ1-1; 7 bases map to TRBD1. Germline CDR1 SGHDT, CDR2 YYEEEE. Trimming cost V 0 bases and J 4 bases; bases outside gene matches: 6. The CDR3 consists of 15 residues. The CDR3 sequence: CASSLAPQGPTEAFF. CDR3 sequence (DNA): TGTGCCAGCAGCTTGGCCCCACAGGGGCCCACTGAAGCTTTCTTT.

This clonotype was seen only a few times. This chain links TRBV7-2 with TRBJ1-6, with 7 nucleotides matching TRBD1. The V gene's germline CDR1 is SGHTA and CDR2 FQGNSA. Germline trimming cut 3 bases from V and 10 bases from J; bases unmatched to any gene: 12. The CDR3 length is 16 residues. The CDR3 nucleotides are TGTGCCAGCAGCTTGGCCTCTAGGGGAGGGGGCTCACCCCTCCACTTT. Translation: CASSLASRGGGSPLHF.

The chain has TRBV4-2 and TRBJ2-6; no clear D gene. The CDR3 spans 13 residues. Germline loops: CDR1 LGHNA, CDR2 YNFKEQ. V lost 5 bases, J lost 3 bases, and 5 bases lay in between. This chain's CDR3 is CASSSDGANVLTF. DNA of the CDR3: TGTGCCAGCAGCTCCGATGGGGCCAACGTCCTGACTTTC.

The V call is TRBV27, the J call TRBJ1-5, with D uncertain. The V end was cut by 4 bases, the J end by 0 bases, with 13 bases between. Germline CDR1 MNHEY, CDR2 SMNVEV (reference sequence). This CDR3 comprises 16 residues. The CDR3 sequence: CASSSRTAYSNQPQHF. DNA of the CDR3: TGTGCCAGCAGTTCGCGAACAGCTTATAGCAATCAGCCCCAGCATTTT.

This clonotype has a count of ten or more. The gene calls are TRBV7-3 and TRBJ1-1, with a weak D call TRBD1 (5 bases). Germline CDR1 is SGHTA and CDR2 is FQGTGA. CDR3 length: 15 residues. Trimming took off 0 bases at V and 0 bases at J, with 8 bases between the two ends. This CDR3 reads CASSLTQGLNTEAFF. CDR3 nucleotide sequence: TGTGCCAGCAGCTTAACCCAGGGTCTGAACACTGAAGCTTTCTTT.

At least ten counts were recorded for this clonotype. This chain uses TRBV28 with TRBJ2-2; 9 nucleotides line up with TRBD2. V lost 3 bases to trimming and J lost 2 bases; unmatched junction nucleotides: 10. Germline V gene lookup returns CDR1 MDHEN and CDR2 SYDVKM. This CDR3 is 18 amino acids long. The CDR3 DNA reads as TGTGCCAGCAGTTTCCGACGTAGCGGGAGCCGTAACACCGGGGAGCTGTTTTTT. Its protein product is CASSFRRSGSRNTGELFF.

Notes on this clonotype: One end of the junction varies from germline; a read error may be responsible. This chain joins TRBV7-7 and TRBJ2-5, with TRBD2 as a possible D gene (6 bases). CDR1 SSHAT and CDR2 FNYEAQ come from the germline V gene (reference sequence). This CDR3 contains 18 residues. CDR3 nucleotides: TGTGCTAGCAGCTTATCGGGGGATTCGCTACCCACCCAAGAGACCCAGTACTTC. It specifies CASSLSGDSLPTQETQYF.

This clonotype occurred many times. This chain connects TRBV7-2 to TRBJ2-5; TRBD1 is a possible D gene (5 bases). The germline CDR1 and CDR2 sequences are SGHTA and FQGNSA. Trimming stripped 1 base from V and 5 bases from J, with 11 bases between. The CDR3 totals 14 residues. The CDR3 DNA reads as TGTGCCAGCAGCTTAGTGGCAGCAGGGGAGACCCAGTACTTC. Protein: CASSLVAAGETQYF.

This clonotype was counted many times. The CDR3: CATSHQGARNEKLFF. DNA for the CDR3: TGTGCCACCAGTCACCAGGGCGCGCGAAACGAAAAACTGTTTTTT. This sequence joins TRBV15 and TRBJ1-4; maybe TRBD1 (5 bases). The CDR3 covers 15 residues. Looked up from germline, CDR1 is LNHNV and CDR2 is YYDKDF (reference sequence). V was pared by 6 bases and J by 8 bases, with 19 bases between. The variable domain in full, with the rest retrieved from reference TRBV15 and TRBJ1-4, is DAMVIQNPRYQVTQFGKPVTLSCSQTLNHNVMYWYQQKSSQAPKLLFHYYDKDFNNEADTPDNFQSRRPNTSFCFLDIRSPGLGDTAMYLCATSHQGARNEKLFFGSGTQLSVL.